This T cell receptor (beta chain) is drawn from a study of cytomegalovirus exposure and HLA in healthy donors (dated by TCRdb to about 2017). With regard to the full study: An earlier analysis of several hundred of the donors reported approximately 300 Gb of sequence data and 117 million unique TCR beta sequences obtained from around 180 million T cells. Among the roughly 400 genotyped donors, more than 70% belonged to the genetic ancestry cluster associated with self-reported Caucasian donors. High-throughput TCR immunosequencing, statistical association of individual TCRs with disease status, and machine learning were combined to predict cytomegalovirus infection status. Rather than drawing on any new phenotypic data, the later analysis identified candidate immune exposures from TCR beta sequences and the way those sequences occurred across donors. HLA typing covered class I and class II loci at four-digit resolution. A later genetic analysis used genome-wide SNP genotypes for about 65% of the 666 donors, treating that subset as a discovery cohort. Five DR-DQ haplotypes were treated as single units for association and clustering because of strong linkage in the cohort. Typing coverage differed by locus: A, B, C, DRB1 and DQB1 were typed in roughly 620-640 donors, DQA1 in 522, DPA1 in some 570, and DPB1 in just under 490. An early release covering approximately 600 HLA-typed donors comprised about 300 gigabases of sequencing data and approximately 85 million unique TCR sequences. The study was designed to test whether signatures of past pathogen exposure could be identified by cataloging public T cell receptors. The T cell repertoires of some 700 subjects were profiled by immunosequencing and related to cytomegalovirus serostatus. Along with the 666-subject first cohort, a separate validation cohort of 120 different subjects was used. All discovery cohort repertoires had been generated using a single sequencing platform. To study patterns of TCR occurrence, a later analysis re-analyzed previously published TCR beta repertoires from 666 donors and added high-resolution HLA genotyping. Among about 370 genotyped donors of the cohort, an average of roughly 230,000 unique TCR beta nucleotide sequences was sequenced per donor, of which 15% to 20% were non-productive. An earlier analysis of around 580 of the donors used high-throughput TCR beta sequencing to judge whether each TCR beta V gene segment behaved as functional or pseudogenic. Donor age, sex, ethnicity and CMV serostatus were compiled together with the repertoire data. Summary of the overall study and its limitations: The earlier analysis of about 600 of the donors excluded roughly 17 rarely observed V segments, including chromosome 9 orphons, because counts were too low. In vitro tests confirmed that three of the cytomegalovirus-associated TCR beta chains recognize cytomegalovirus antigens. In a later analysis, most CMV-associated TCR beta chains were found to appear HLA-restricted, with HLA associations seemingly driven largely by CMV exposure. Cytomegalovirus status was reported to be diagnosed by the classifier with high specificity and sensitivity in both the original and validation cohorts. A later analysis found that HLA-associated TCR beta chains were more clonally expanded and had lower generation probabilities than equally common non-associated chains. Assigning TCR associations to individual alleles was difficult when HLA alleles, especially DR and DQ, strongly co-occurred. Sequencing depth was assumed to be roughly uniform across donors in the presence/absence analyses, though that assumption may not hold. According to a later genetic analysis, donors in an Asian-associated ancestry cluster had fewer N-insertions in productive TCRs than the approximately 610-donor mean. A further reported finding was that TCR beta sequences accurately predicted the HLA-A and HLA-B alleles for most subjects in the first cohort. In an earlier analysis of approximately 590 of the donors, most TCR beta V segments appeared in productive rearrangements about 87% or about 30% of the time, broadly matching IMGT annotations. The only immune exposure information available for the cohort was CMV serostatus. The 87-base-pair reads could not distinguish some IMGT-functional V segments, including TRBV6-2 and TRBV6-3, so those segments were excluded. HLA typing was unavailable for some donors at each locus, so association tests used only the typed subset. In a later genetic analysis, a missense DCLRE1C variant was associated with V-gene and J-gene trimming of TCR beta chains, and the association was replicated in an independent cohort. A later analysis reported that several top co-occurrence clusters appeared linked to parvovirus B19, influenza, CMV and Epstein-Barr virus. A later analysis associated 15,000 to 20,000 TCR beta sequences with specific HLA alleles at a false discovery rate of 0.05. According to the authors, the approach could potentially be generalized to other disease states and immunological phenotypes. In the study, some 180 TCR beta chains were listed as associated with cytomegalovirus. In this cohort, only TCR beta chains were sequenced, and detectable features were limited by the absence of alpha or paired-chain data. Across donors, most TCR sequences were observed very rarely, whereas some public TCRs were present in many individuals. A cluster of highly shared sequence variants was judged likely to be a technical artifact of the sequencing pipeline. A later analysis found that TCR association rates varied across HLA loci, with DRB1 alleles showing the most associated TCRs and HLA-C alleles the fewest. Correlated functional status among segregating V segments might reflect linkage disequilibrium, but an unknown experimental factor could not be ruled out.

The protocol used for the library was the immunoSEQ multiplex PCR assay. For the multiplex PCR, a mixture combining 60 forward primers for TCR Vbeta segments and 13 reverse primers for TCR Jbeta segments was used. Amplification of the CDR3 region of rearranged TCR beta genes was performed with a multiplex PCR assay on genomic DNA. The Illumina HiSeq System was used to sequence the amplified TCR beta libraries as 87-base-pair reads. From the authors' description of their analysis: A later analysis counted 75 million to 100 million unique TCR beta chains across the 666 repertoires, and some 11 million of these chains were shared by at least two donors. Raw reads were error-corrected and collapsed into unique sequences by a nearest-neighbor algorithm in which closely related sequences were merged to remove PCR and sequencing errors. To assign V, D and J gene segments, CDR3 sequences were aligned to IMGT reference sequences. For a sequence to be retained, a match of at least six nucleotides was required to both a V gene segment and a J gene segment. A rearrangement counted as productive if the CDR3 had no stop codons and remained in frame with V and J, and every other rearrangement counted as non-productive. Following IMGT convention, CDR3 was defined as the stretch from the second conserved V-encoded cysteine up to the conserved J-encoded phenylalanine. Sequences without an unambiguous match to a single V gene segment were excluded from the earlier analysis of approximately 600 of the donors. An earlier analysis of 500 to 600 of the donors classified V segments as functional when productive rearrangements were above 56.7% and as segregating when the standard deviation between donors was above 5%. A statistical classification framework was developed to diagnose cytomegalovirus status using the catalog of TCR beta chain sequences. A later analysis assigned V and J genes by comparing TCR nucleotide sequences with IMGT/GENE-DB human TR gene sequences. The TCRdist pipeline was used in a later analysis to assign CDR3 sequences and most-parsimonious VDJ recombination scenarios. In a later analysis, each TCR beta chain was defined by its CDR3 amino acid sequence together with its V-gene family, and reads without a unique V-gene family were excluded. In a later analysis, around 600 highly shared, low-generation-probability nucleotide sequences were removed to address suspected cross-contamination and a sequencing artifact. In a later analysis, a clonal expansion index for each public chain was calculated from normalized within-repertoire ranks of inferred template counts. In a later analysis, generation probabilities were computed with a VDJ recombination model fitted to out-of-frame rearrangements, and the resulting probabilities were checked against IGoR. A later analysis scored TCR-TCR, TCR-HLA and TCR-CMV co-occurrence with hypergeometric tests, applying a repertoire-size bias correction to TCR pairs. A later analysis estimated false discovery rates by permuting HLA or CMV assignments 20 times. In a later analysis, co-occurring TCRs were grouped with DBSCAN, and TCRdist sequence similarity was added when clustering was performed within HLA-allele-positive subsets. For co-occurrence clustering, repertoires with fewer than 30,000 or more than 120,000 public chains were excluded, along with 4 to 6 repertoires with anomalous nucleotide sharing. Entries here come from immuneACCESS through TCRdb and include only in-frame sequences with V and J called. Some clones fail to appear in such tables; in the studies checked, an unresolved V gene covers under half of the shortfall, and the cause of the remainder is unknown. The DNA was the basis for D and trimming; V, J and clone size are from that table. Present in this sample are roughly 200,000 clones, over 75% of which were seen just once. 2.9% of the sample belongs to the ten largest clones.

Only a few counts were recorded for this clone. It has no known antigen specificity. Base qualities are not provided; no much larger clone lies one nucleotide away. The cohort consisted of 650 to 700 healthy bone marrow donors. Cohort members were all nominally healthy when sampled, although unrecorded immune exposures were likely present. The donor tested CMV seronegative and was one of the 352 seronegative cohort members. A peripheral blood sample was collected from each donor, and TCR beta sequencing was performed on peripheral blood mononuclear cells. The Qiagen DNeasy Blood Extraction Kit was used to extract genomic DNA from the blood cell samples. Inclusive of the bounding cysteine and phenylalanine, the CDR3 is 16 residues long. Of all the DNA, just the CDR3 is kept, 48 bases in frame from base 1.

Recombination connected TRBV1 to TRBJ2-7; the table calls TRBD2, which could not be checked here. TRBV1 is noted as a pseudogene. Sequencing was performed on PBMCs. This receptor was taken from a woman aged 25 to 39 in good health and CMV-seronegative. The nucleotide sequence is given as TGCACCAGCAGCCAATCTGGGGGGGGTATAACCTACGAGCAGTACTTC. Its translation is CTSSQSGGGITYEQYF.